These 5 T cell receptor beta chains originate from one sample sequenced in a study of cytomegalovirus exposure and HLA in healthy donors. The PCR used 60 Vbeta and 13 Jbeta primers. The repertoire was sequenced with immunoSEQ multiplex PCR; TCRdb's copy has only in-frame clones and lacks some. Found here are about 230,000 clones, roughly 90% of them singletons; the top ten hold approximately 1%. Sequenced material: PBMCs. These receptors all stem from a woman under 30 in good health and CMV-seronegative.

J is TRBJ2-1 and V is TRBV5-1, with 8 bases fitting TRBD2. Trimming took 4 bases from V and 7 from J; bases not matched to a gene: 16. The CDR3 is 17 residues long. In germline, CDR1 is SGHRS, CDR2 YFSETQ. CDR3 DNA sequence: TGCGCCAGCAGCCCAAACGGCCGGGAGGGCCCGATTAATGAGCAGTTCTTC. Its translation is CASSPNGREGPINEQFF.

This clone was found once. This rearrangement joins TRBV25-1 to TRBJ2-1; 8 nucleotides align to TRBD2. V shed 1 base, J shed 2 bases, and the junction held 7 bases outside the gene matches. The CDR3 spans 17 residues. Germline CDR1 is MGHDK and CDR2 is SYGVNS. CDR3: CASSEFGGLATYNEQFF. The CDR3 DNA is TGTGCCAGCAGTGAATTCGGAGGACTAGCCACCTACAATGAGCAGTTCTTC.

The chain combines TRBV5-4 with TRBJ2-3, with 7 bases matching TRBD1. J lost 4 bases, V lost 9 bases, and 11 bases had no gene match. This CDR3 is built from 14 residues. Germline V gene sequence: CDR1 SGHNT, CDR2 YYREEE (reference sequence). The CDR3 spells CATRRDTGADTQYF. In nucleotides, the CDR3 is TGTGCCACCCGAAGGGATACAGGGGCAGATACGCAGTATTTT.

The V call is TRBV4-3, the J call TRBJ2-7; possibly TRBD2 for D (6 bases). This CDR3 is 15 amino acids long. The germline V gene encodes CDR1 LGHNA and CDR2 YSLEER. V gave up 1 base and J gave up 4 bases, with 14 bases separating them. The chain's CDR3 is CASSQARSGRYEQYF. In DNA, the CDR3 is TGCGCCAGCAGCCAAGCCCGTAGCGGTAGGTACGAGCAGTACTTC.

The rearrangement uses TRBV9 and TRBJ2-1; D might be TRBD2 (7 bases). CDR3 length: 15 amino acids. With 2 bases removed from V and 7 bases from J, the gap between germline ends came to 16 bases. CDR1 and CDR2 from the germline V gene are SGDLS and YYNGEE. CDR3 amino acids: CASSVGGGSLNEQFF. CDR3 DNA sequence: TGTGCCAGCAGCGTGGGGGGCGGGAGCCTAAATGAGCAGTTCTTC.